This T cell receptor beta chain originates from a study of T cells after posttransplantation cyclophosphamide. Broader study findings: Later blood repertoires were often dominated by clones from the donor CD8+ memory compartment.

J was trimmed by 6 bases and V by 1 base; bases with no gene match: 4. CDR3 length equals 15 residues. CDR1 is LNHDA and CDR2 is SQIVND in the germline V gene (reference sequence). Ten or more counts support this clone. The antigen is unknown. Profiling relied on immunoSEQ multiplex PCR, and the TCRdb table lists in-frame clones only, not all of them. The sample was found to contain under 50,000 clones, and every one recurs. This TCR derives from a man in his forties in good health, CMV-negative, and a related stem cell transplant donor. The sequenced material came from PBMCs. The chain employs TRBV19 and TRBJ1-5; the match to TRBD1 covers 9 bases. CDR3 in amino acids: CASSIGTGVGQPQHF. The CDR3 DNA follows: TGTGCCAGTAGTATAGGGACAGGGGTAGGTCAGCCCCAGCATTTT.